This T cell receptor beta chain was obtained from a study of cytomegalovirus exposure and HLA in healthy donors. Study observations and caveats: With later analysis, a missense DCLRE1C variant became linked to TCR beta V- and J-gene trimming. In presence/absence analyses, roughly uniform sequencing depth across donors was assumed.

Details on this clone: Its antigen is as yet unknown.

CDR1 SGHTA and CDR2 FQGNSA come from the germline V gene. V lost 6 bases, J lost 9 bases, and 21 bases lay in between. The CDR3 loop spans 15 amino acids. The study ran its PCR with 60 Vbeta and 13 Jbeta primers. The protocol was immunoSEQ multiplex PCR, while the TCRdb copy is restricted to in-frame clones and leaves out a portion. Here the sample table reports approximately 140,000 clones. The clonotype was recovered from a woman aged 40 to 49 in good health and CMV-seronegative. The gene calls are TRBV7-2 and TRBJ2-1, with D maybe TRBD2 (7 bases). The sample was PBMCs. The chain's CDR3 is CASSSLDGGQVEQFF. In DNA form, the CDR3 reads TGTGCCAGCAGTTCCCTGGACGGGGGGCAGGTTGAGCAGTTCTTC.